This record concerns one T cell receptor beta chain sequence. Its antigen remains unknown. TCRdb re-called the 5' RACE reads, yielding one record per CDR3 amino acid sequence without DNA. The sample data list 400,000 to 500,000 distinct CDR3 sequences. This record belongs to a study of T cells expressing NK-cell markers. Findings of the study overall: The CD3+CD56-NKG2C+ fraction of a few donors was also led by these clonotypes. Top CD8+ clonotypes included the dominant CD3+CD56+NKG2C+ clonotypes in a handful of donors.

CDR3 length: 13 residues. From germline, CDR1 is SGHTA and CDR2 FQGNSA. The sequence was collected from a woman between 18 and 70 years old in good health. What was sequenced was blood T cells: a sorted CD56 or NKG2C T cell subset, CD4+ or CD8+ T cells, or bulk PBMC T cells (not recorded which). The genes are TRBV7-2 and TRBJ2-7; there is no DNA to check the TCRdb D call of TRBD2. The CDR3 sequence is CASSASLAGEQYF.